These T cell receptor beta chains were read from a single sample in a study of cytotoxic CD8 clonotypes in ibrutinib-treated CLL. Assay: immunoSEQ multiplex PCR; the TCRdb copy retains only in-frame clones and omits some. The top ten hold around 5.3% of the sample, which has about 300,000 clones, roughly three quarters seen once. This sample comprised PBMCs, obtained at disease progression, from a patient treated with ibrutinib. The receptors here all came from a human donor with chronic lymphocytic leukemia. CDR3s include the opening cysteine and the closing phenylalanine or tryptophan. The D gene is left open where the match is weak. Size values are once, few and many counts, or a class for expanded clones, and some rows have none.

TRBJ2-5 - TRBV7-2 - TGTGCCAGCAGCTTTTCGGAGACCCAGTACTTC CASSFSETQYF
TRBJ1-2 once TRBV18 - TGTGCCAGCTCACCATGGGGTCAGCCCAACTATGGCTACACCTTC CASSPWGQPNYGYTF
TRBJ2-3 - TRBV29-1 - TGCAGCATCCGGACGGAAACAGATACGCAGTATTTT CSIRTETDTQYF
TRBJ1-2 - TRBV7-6 - TGTGCCAGCAGCTTAGCAGGCGATGGCTACACCTTC CASSLAGDGYTF
TRBJ1-1 - TRBV14 - TGTGCCAGCAGCCCGGGGTGGAACACTGAAGCTTTCTTT CASSPGWNTEAFF
TRBJ2-5 - TRBV10-2 TRBD2 TGCGCCAGCACAGTTTCCGGGGGGGCTCGGGAGACCCAGTACTTC CASTVSGGARETQYF
TRBJ2-3 - TRBV27 - TGTGCCAGCAGTTTACGAAGGGGGAGCACAGATACGCAGTATTTT CASSLRRGSTDTQYF
TRBJ1-1 few TRBV6-5 - TGTGCCAGCAGTTACTCGGGGGCGCGGACGGCTGAAGCTTTCTTT CASSYSGARTAEAFF
TRBJ2-5 - TRBV9 TRBD1 TGTGCCAGCAGCAGACAGGGTTTGGGAGAGACCCAGTACTTC CASSRQGLGETQYF
TRBJ2-5 once TRBV28 TRBD2 TGTGCCAGCAGTCGCCGGCCGGGACTAGCGGGAGGAGGAGAGACCCAGTACTTC CASSRRPGLAGGGETQYF
TRBJ2-5 - TRBV2 - TGTGCCAGCAAGGGAAGGGTAGAAGAGACCCAGTACTTC CASKGRVEETQYF
TRBJ2-1 - TRBV7-9 - TGTGCCAGCAGCTTAGGGGACGGTGACGGTGAGCAGTTCTTC CASSLGDGDGEQFF
TRBJ2-1 few TRBV9 - TGTGCCAGCAGCGGCGGCAAAGGGTACAATGAGCAGTTCTTC CASSGGKGYNEQFF
TRBJ2-2 - TRBV7-9 - TGTGCCAGCGGACCGGTTGCGGTCGGGGAGCTGTTTTTT CASGPVAVGELFF
TRBJ2-7 - TRBV9 - TGTGCCAGCAGCGTAGCGGGGATGCCCTCCTACGAGCAGTACTTC CASSVAGMPSYEQYF
TRBJ2-1 - TRBV6-5 - TGTGCCAGCAGGCCGACAGTTTACAATGAGCAGTTCTTC CASRPTVYNEQFF
TRBJ2-5 - TRBV28 - TGTGCCAGCAGGTCATCGGGAGAGACCCAGTACTTC CASRSSGETQYF
TRBJ1-2 once TRBV7-8 - TGTGCCAGCAGCTTAGGACCCGAACGGGGCTACACCTTC CASSLGPERGYTF
TRBJ2-5 - TRBV4-3 TRBD1 TGCGCCAGCAGCCGGACAGGGTTGGGGGAGACCCAGTACTTC CASSRTGLGETQYF
TRBJ2-6 - TRBV2 - TGTGCCAGTACGAATGGCCTGTCTGGGGCCAACGTCCTGACTTTC CASTNGLSGANVLTF
TRBJ2-7 - TRBV11-3 - TGTGCCAGCAGCTTCGGACAGTCCTACGAGCAGTACTTC CASSFGQSYEQYF
TRBJ2-1 - TRBV4-1 TRBD1 TGCGCCAGCAGCCAAGAGGGGACAGGGGCCAATGAGCAGTTCTTC CASSQEGTGANEQFF
TRBJ2-4 - TRBV4-3 - TGCGCCAGCAGCCAAGAAGGAGCGGGTGGGAACATTCAGTACTTC CASSQEGAGGNIQYF
TRBJ2-5 - TRBV6-4 TRBD2 TGTGCCAGCAAGGATAGCGGGGCCAAGACCCAGTACTTC CASKDSGAKTQYF
TRBJ1-1 - TRBV27 TRBD1 TGTGCCAGCAGTTTATTGGCGACAGGGGCCACTGAAGCTTTCTTT CASSLLATGATEAFF
TRBJ1-2 - TRBV12-5 - TGTGCTAGTGGTTTGGTACATTGGCAGGGAGCCAACTATGGCTACACCTTC CASGLVHWQGANYGYTF
TRBJ2-7 few TRBV14 TRBD2 TGTGCCAGCAGCCAAGATGGTCGCGGGCTAGCGGGGACCTACGAGCAGTACTTC CASSQDGRGLAGTYEQYF
TRBJ2-5 - TRBV7-3 - TGTGCCAGCAGCCCTCGTGGAGGGCCCCTGGGGACCCAGTACTTC CASSPRGGPLGTQYF
TRBJ1-6 - TRBV5-1 - TGCGCCAGCAGCCTGGTCGAGAGGGACCCGACTAATTCACCCCTCCACTTT CASSLVERDPTNSPLHF
TRBJ2-2 - TRBV29-1 TRBD1 TGCAGCGTTGTAGGACAGGGGAGGTCCGGGGAGCTGTTTTTT CSVVGQGRSGELFF
TRBJ2-5 - TRBV18 - TGTGCCAGCTCACCCCGACAGACCAAAGAGACCCAGTACTTC CASSPRQTKETQYF